This section outlines one T cell receptor (beta chain) sequence together with its context. What it binds is unknown. TCRdb's table, derived via immunoSEQ multiplex PCR, lists solely in-frame clones and lacks some. Among under 750,000 clones listed, over 55% were seen once. The germline V gene encodes CDR1 MNHEY and CDR2 SMNVEV (reference sequence). V was clipped by 0 bases and J by 5 bases; unmatched bases: 10. The CDR3 is 18 amino acids. This sample was included in a study of shared clonotypes between healthy human individuals. General study findings and limits: Since donors were few, the genetic and exposure-history diversity represented was limited. Estimated clonotype richness was generally higher in naive than memory subsets.

This receptor was obtained from a woman aged 25 to 39 in good health. The V and J genes are TRBV27 and TRBJ2-3, with 11 bases fitting TRBD2. Specimen: memory CD4+ T cells sorted from blood. Subset noted: CD45RA-negative fraction. CDR3 nucleotides: TGTGCCAGCAGTTTATCGTCCTCTAGCGGGAGGTTCGGAGATACGCAGTATTTT. Its protein product is CASSLSSSSGRFGDTQYF.